This TCR beta chain was obtained from a study of T cells in Graves' hyperthyroidism and ophthalmopathy. Regions amplified from RNA transcripts were the TCR beta CDR3 regions. HTBI primers were used for first-round RT-PCR of the TCR CDR3. MiXCR was run by TCRdb on the multiplex PCR reads, yielding one entry per CDR3 protein. The sample consists of 300,000 to 450,000 distinct CDR3 sequences, approximately 15% of them appearing once. This CDR3 is built from 15 residues. Germline V gives CDR1 GTSNPN, CDR2 SVGIG (reference sequence). V was cut by 3 bases and J by 4 bases, with 16 bases left in between. Sequenced input: blood. This clonotype was sampled from a woman aged 25 to 45 with Graves' hyperthyroidism. The rearrangement links TRBV30 to TRBJ1-5; a possible D gene is TRBD1 (6 bases). The CDR3 reads CAWRRGGGSNQPQHF. The CDR3 DNA reads TGTGCCTGGAGAAGAGGAGGGGGGAGTAATCAGCCCCAGCATTTT.